Each of the 12 T cell receptor beta chains below was sequenced from the same sample in a study of glioma-infiltrating T cells after dendritic cell vaccination listed by TCRdb under 2016. The library came from the immunoSEQ multiplex PCR assay. What TCRdb holds here is the immuneACCESS table cut down to in-frame rearrangements. Part of the clones is not present; checked against another copy, under half of the missing clones reflect an unresolved V gene, and the others are unexplained. The sample has about 110,000 clones on record, about 90% of them singletons. The leading ten clones occupy around 2.6% of the sample. The meaning of the sample's time point label: after dendritic cell vaccination, including at tumor progression/relapse. The material was blood, obtained after dendritic cell vaccination. These receptors all come from a human donor with glioblastoma.

This clone has a single count. The rearrangement uses TRBV4-1 and TRBJ1-1, with TRBD1 as a possible D gene (5 bases). CDR1 is MGHRA and CDR2 is YSYEKL in the germline V gene. V lost 1 base and J lost 1, with 10 bases in between. The CDR3 covers 15 residues. The CDR3 DNA sequence: TGCGCCAGCAGCCAAGCTTTCGGGGGGAACACTGAAGCTTTCTTT. Its translation: CASSQAFGGNTEAFF.

The rearrangement uses TRBV19 and TRBJ2-6; 14 nucleotides match TRBD2. After removal of 6 bases from V and 4 bases from J, the junction contained 5 bases not matched to a gene. The CDR3 sequence is 17 residues long. Germline-derived CDR1 and CDR2 are LNHDA and SQIVND (reference sequence). CDR3: CASRTSGRAGGANVLTF. CDR3 DNA sequence: TGTGCCAGTAGGACTAGCGGGAGGGCAGGCGGGGCCAACGTCCTGACTTTC.

The rearrangement uses TRBV19 and TRBJ2-7, with a tentative D call TRBD2 (5 bases). The CDR3 is 14 amino acids. The V end lost 6 bases, the J end lost 1 base, and 13 bases lay between the germline ends. Germline V gives CDR1 LNHDA, CDR2 SQIVND (reference sequence). CDR3 nucleotides: TGTGCCAGTAGGGAGGACCCAAGTTCCTACGAGCAGTACTTC. It codes for CASREDPSSYEQYF.

As for this clone: In this CDR3 the conserved last residue, phenylalanine or tryptophan, is missing, so a read error is likely. The limits of the CDR3 on the DNA are not certain, so only TCRdb's listed CDR3 is given. The chain has TRBV25-1 and TRBJ1-1; the table calls TRBD1, which could not be checked here. The CDR3 is 9 residues long, counting both termini. Germline CDR1 MGHDK, CDR2 SYGVNS. The CDR3 here is CASSEQTAT.

CDR3 sequence (DNA): TGTGCCAGCAGGAGGGGACTAGCGGTCTCGGATACGCAGTATTTT. Translating gives CASRRGLAVSDTQYF. V is TRBV2 and J is TRBJ2-3; TRBD2 aligns across 11 bases. The germline gives CDR1 SNHLY, CDR2 FYNNEI. V shed 6 bases and J 6 bases; nucleotides not matched to a gene: 8. This CDR3 comprises 15 residues.

This clone was observed once. The chain links TRBV9 to TRBJ2-1; D is unclear. This CDR3 spans 15 amino acids. CDR1 and CDR2 (germline): SGDLS, YYNGEE. With 0 bases removed from V and 6 bases from J, the gap between germline ends came to 13 bases. The CDR3 here is CASSVDNLPGNEQFF. CDR3 nucleotide sequence: TGTGCCAGCAGCGTAGATAACCTCCCAGGCAATGAGCAGTTCTTC. The full variable domain, completed using reference TRBV9 and TRBJ2-1, is DSGVTQTPKHLITATGQRVTLRCSPRSGDLSVYWYQQSLDQGLQFLIQYYNGEERAKGNILERFSAQQFPDLHSELNLSSLELGDSALYFCASSVDNLPGNEQFFGPGTRLTVL.

The chain couples TRBV2 to TRBJ2-4; 8 nucleotides align to TRBD1. The V gene's germline CDR1 is SNHLY and CDR2 FYNNEI. The CDR3 has 15 residues. Unmatched junction bases numbered 10, after V lost 4 bases and J lost 8 bases. CDR3 region: CASSAGQGAMYIQYF. The CDR3 DNA follows: TGTGCCAGCAGTGCGGGGCAGGGGGCAATGTACATTCAGTACTTC.

This chain uses TRBV5-8 with TRBJ2-3; D may be TRBD1 (5 bases). V shed 2 bases and J shed 2 bases, with 9 bases lying between them. The V gene's germline CDR1 is SGHTS and CDR2 YDEGEE. CDR3 length: 14 residues. CDR3 sequence: CASSFQGDTDTQYF. Here the CDR3 DNA reads TGTGCCAGCAGCTTCCAGGGTGACACAGATACGCAGTATTTT.

The chain carries TRBV4-1 and TRBJ2-7; 10 bases fit TRBD1. The CDR3 contains 15 residues. The germline V gene encodes CDR1 MGHRA and CDR2 YSYEKL. V shed 6 bases and J 2 bases; nucleotides not matched to a gene: 7. CDR3 nucleotide sequence: TGCGCCAGCAGACGTTCCGGGACAGGGGCCTACGAGCAGTACTTC. This gives the protein CASRRSGTGAYEQYF.

This chain joins TRBV6-6 and TRBJ2-1; 9 bases line up with TRBD1. The CDR3 spans 16 residues. Trimming cost V 5 bases and J 4 bases; bases outside gene matches: 9. Germline CDR1 reads MNHNY; CDR2 reads SVGAGI (reference sequence). The CDR3 bases are TGTGCCAGCAGTCCCCCCTCCGGGACAGGGTACAATGAGCAGTTCTTC. Encoded protein: CASSPPSGTGYNEQFF.

The genes are TRBV6-5 and TRBJ2-7; possibly TRBD2 for D (5 bases). Germline CDR1 MNHEY, CDR2 SVGAGI. This CDR3 spans 14 amino acids. Between the trimmed V and J ends, which lost 5 bases and 5 bases, there was a span of 16 bases. CDR3 sequence (DNA): TGTGCCAGCAGTCTACGACCCCCCGGGAACGAGCAGTACTTC. Residues: CASSLRPPGNEQYF.

In the case of this clone: The sample has other DNA sequences that encode this CDR3 too. V is TRBV5-4 and J is TRBJ1-2, with D possibly TRBD1 on 5 matching bases. The germline V gene has CDR1 SGHNT and CDR2 YYREEE (reference sequence). V was cut by 4 bases and J by 4 bases, with 17 bases left in between. The CDR3 is 15 residues long. As DNA, the CDR3 is TGTGCCAGCAGCGGCAGTGGGGGGGAAGGCTATGGCTACACCTTC. As protein: CASSGSGGEGYGYTF.